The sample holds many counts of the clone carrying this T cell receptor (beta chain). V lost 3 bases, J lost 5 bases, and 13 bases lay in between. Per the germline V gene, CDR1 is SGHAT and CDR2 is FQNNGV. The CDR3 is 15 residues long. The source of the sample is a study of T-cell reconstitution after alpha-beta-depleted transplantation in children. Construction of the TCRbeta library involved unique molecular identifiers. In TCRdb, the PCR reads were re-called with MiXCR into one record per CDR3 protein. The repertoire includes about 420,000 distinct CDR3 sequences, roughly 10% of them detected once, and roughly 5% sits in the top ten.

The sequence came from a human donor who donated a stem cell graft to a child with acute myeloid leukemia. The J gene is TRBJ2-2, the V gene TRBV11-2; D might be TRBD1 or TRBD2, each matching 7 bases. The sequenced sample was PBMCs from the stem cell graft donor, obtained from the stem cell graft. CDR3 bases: TGTGCCAGCAGCTTCGCAGGGGGGGGAACCGGGGAGCTGTTTTTT. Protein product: CASSFAGGGTGELFF.